This T cell receptor beta chain was retrieved from a study of CD8+ T cells in alopecia areata. Study-wide results and caveats: Normal scalp showed lower clonality than lesional scalp, especially alopecia totalis/universalis.

This clone was detected a few times. The antigen is unknown. The same CDR3 is also encoded by other DNA sequences in this sample. The authors extracted RNA and reverse transcribed it into cDNA as the sequencing template. Sequencing used immunoSEQ multiplex PCR; TCRdb keeps in-frame clones, though not all of them. The table lists around 210,000 clones, about 56% of them singletons. Investigators sorted PBMCs to obtain both CD4+ and CD8+ T cells. The CDR3 loop spans 13 amino acids. Germline V CDR1 and CDR2: LNHNV, YYDKDF (reference sequence). V was clipped by 0 bases and J by 4 bases, with 5 bases between them.

The chain employs TRBV15 and TRBJ2-3; D gene ambiguous. Sequenced: CD8+ T cells sorted from blood. The receptor comes from a human donor in good health. CDR3 bases: TGTGCCACCAGCAGAGACTTGGCAGATACGCAGTATTTT. It translates to CATSRDLADTQYF.